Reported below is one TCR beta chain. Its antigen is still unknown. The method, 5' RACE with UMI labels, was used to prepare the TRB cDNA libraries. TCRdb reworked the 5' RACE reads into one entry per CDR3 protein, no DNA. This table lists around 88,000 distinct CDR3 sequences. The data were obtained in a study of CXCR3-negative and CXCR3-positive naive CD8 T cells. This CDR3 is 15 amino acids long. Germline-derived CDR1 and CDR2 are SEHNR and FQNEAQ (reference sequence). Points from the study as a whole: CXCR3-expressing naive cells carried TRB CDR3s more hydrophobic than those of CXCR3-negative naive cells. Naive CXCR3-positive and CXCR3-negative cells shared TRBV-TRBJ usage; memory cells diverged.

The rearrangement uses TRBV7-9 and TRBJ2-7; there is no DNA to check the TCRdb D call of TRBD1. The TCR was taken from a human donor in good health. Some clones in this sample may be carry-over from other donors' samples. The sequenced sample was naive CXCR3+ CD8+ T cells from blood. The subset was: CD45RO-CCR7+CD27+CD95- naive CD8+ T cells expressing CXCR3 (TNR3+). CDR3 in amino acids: CASNTMDRGIYEQYF.